This TCR beta chain was obtained from a study of T cell clonotyping in hematopoietic cell transplantation. Study-wide results and caveats: No sorting was done, leaving CD4 and CD8 contributions mixed. Recipient TCR diversity dropped after transplant; expanded clonotypes rose from day 30 to 180. At the given depth, recipient repertoires were over 95% de novo clonotypes. Graft donor and pretransplant recipient Inverse Simpson Index values predicted broader posttransplant TCR diversity.

Germline V CDR1 and CDR2: SEHNR, FQNEAQ (reference sequence). The CDR3 is 15 residues long. The V and J ends lost 4 bases and 3 bases respectively, with 15 bases between them. This clone was observed a single time. Its specificity is not known. TCRdb keeps only in-frame clones here, not all; method: immunoSEQ multiplex PCR. The table shows about 69,000 clones, with about 93% occurring only once. The chain carries TRBV7-9 and TRBJ1-1; a possible D gene is TRBD1 (5 bases). The clonotype originates from a man aged 50 or older in good health. Some clones in this sample may be carry-over from other donors' samples. Sequenced sample: peripheral blood mononuclear cells. The CDR3 region is CASSWPWGKDTEAFF. CDR3 DNA: TGTGCCAGCAGCTGGCCGTGGGGGAAGGACACTGAAGCTTTCTTT.